Given below is one T cell receptor (beta chain) in context. This specimen belongs to a study of blood T cell repertoires in COVID-19. Study information: Whether acute or convalescent, the COVID-19 samples came from the United States, Italy and Spain. T cells, B-cell-depleted T cells, or PBMCs provided the cDNA or gDNA that served as material.

The V gene lost 7 bases and the J gene lost 5 bases, with 14 bases spanning the gap. Germline lookup yields CDR1 MNHEY and CDR2 SMNVEV (reference sequence). The CDR3 covers 14 residues. Under the authors' procedure: Estimates of nucleated cell counts were drawn from the amplification of reference gene primers. TCRdb keeps only in-frame clones here, not all; method: immunoSEQ multiplex PCR. D and trimming come from the DNA, and the V and J calls and clone size come from that table. Of approximately 110,000 clones in the sample, around 88% were seen once. The rearrangement joins TRBV27 to TRBJ2-2; D may be TRBD2 (5 bases). The sequence came from a woman between 50 and 59 years old with active or convalescent COVID-19. Sequencing was carried out using peripheral blood. CDR3 sequence reads: CASTRDLFTGELFF. The DNA for the CDR3 is TGTGCCAGCACCCGGGATTTATTTACCGGGGAGCTGTTTTTT.